This entry describes one T cell receptor (beta chain). This entry comes from a study of blood T cell repertoires in COVID-19. Study-wide background: Sources were T cells, B-cell-depleted T cells, or PBMCs; the material itself was cDNA or gDNA.

Participants were aged roughly 18 to 100 years from around 24 US areas. Membership in each cohort depended on participant-reported clinical history. Cohort 3 donors counted as recovered after two negative PCRs, clearance, or resolved symptoms. The data were produced by immunoSEQ multiplex PCR, yet TCRdb's version contains in-frame clones alone and is incomplete. The data hold a few hundred thousand clones, with around nine tenths observed a single time. The CDR3 totals 16 residues. In germline, CDR1 is LGHDT, CDR2 YNNKEL (reference sequence). V shed 0 bases and J shed 4 bases, with 15 bases lying between them.

The source is a woman in her sixties who had recovered from COVID-19. The sequenced material came from PBMCs or T cells enriched from blood (not recorded which). The chain joins TRBV3-1 (or the pseudogene TRBV3-2) to TRBJ1-2; the D gene is possibly TRBD1 (5 bases). The CDR3 loop reads CASSQDSRGRAYGYTF. The CDR3 coding sequence is TGTGCCAGCAGCCAAGATTCAAGAGGCAGGGCCTATGGCTACACCTTC.